The next 29 T cell receptor beta chains were all read from a single sample in a study of long-term antiretroviral therapy in people with HIV. Researchers ran immunoSEQ v3.0 at survey level. Libraries were prepared by immunoSEQ multiplex PCR; TCRdb keeps only in-frame clonotypes and omits some of them. The top ten hold about 16% of the sample, which has around 6,400 clones, more than 60% seen once. The material was unsorted PBMCs, obtained 0.5 years before starting antiretroviral therapy. The receptors originated from a man aged 35 to 55 with HIV.

This clone was picked up a small number of times. CDR3 in amino acids: CASSADNYGYTF. In DNA form, the CDR3 reads TGTGCCAGCAGCGCCGATAACTATGGCTACACCTTC. This chain joins TRBV9 and TRBJ1-2; D unclear. The CDR3 loop spans 12 amino acids. Trimming cost V 3 bases and J 1 base, with 4 bases left between them. Germline V gene data show CDR1 as SGDLS and CDR2 as YYNGEE.

The V call is TRBV7-9, the J call TRBJ2-7, with D perhaps TRBD2 (5 bases). The CDR3 has 15 residues. Between the trimmed V and J ends, which lost 1 base and 11 bases, there was a span of 21 bases. Germline CDR1 SEHNR, CDR2 FQNEAQ (reference sequence). The CDR3 reads CASSLGGTEYGMEYF. The CDR3 bases are TGTGCCAGCAGCTTAGGCGGAACTGAGTACGGGATGGAGTACTTC.

The gene calls are TRBV7-2 and TRBJ2-3, with TRBD2 matching 7 bases. The CDR3 spans 14 residues. The J segment lost 1 base and the V segment lost 4 bases, leaving 2 bases of the junction unmatched. The V gene's germline CDR1 is SGHTA and CDR2 FQGNSA. The CDR3 DNA sequence: TGTGCCAGCAGCTGGGACTACGGCACAGATACGCAGTATTTT. Translating it yields CASSWDYGTDTQYF.

The rearrangement joins TRBV5-5 to TRBJ2-7, with D maybe TRBD2 (5 bases). This CDR3 is built from 13 residues. The germline gives CDR1 SGHKS, CDR2 YYEKEE (reference sequence). The V end lost 4 bases, the J end lost 3 bases, and 11 bases lay between the germline ends. CDR3 sequence: CASSQAGIYEQYF. As DNA, the CDR3 is TGTGCCAGCAGCCAGGCCGGGATCTACGAGCAGTACTTC.

The chain employs TRBV28 and TRBJ2-7, with D possibly matching TRBD2 (5 bases). Germline V gene lookup returns CDR1 MDHEN and CDR2 SYDVKM. This CDR3 spans 13 amino acids. Trimming shortened V by 3 bases and J by 2 bases, and 8 bases separated the two germline ends. CDR3 in amino acids: CASSFPGTYEQYF. The CDR3, as DNA: TGTGCCAGCAGTTTTCCGGGAACCTACGAGCAGTACTTC.

The V call is TRBV29-1, the J call TRBJ2-7; 9 bases are a match to TRBD2. From germline, CDR1 is SQVTM and CDR2 ANQGSEA. V shed 2 bases and J 2 bases; nucleotides not matched to a gene: 1. The CDR3 is 13 residues long. CDR3 residues: CSVESSGAYEQYF. The CDR3 DNA is TGCAGCGTTGAATCTAGCGGGGCCTACGAGCAGTACTTC.

The rearrangement uses TRBV4-3 and TRBJ1-3, with a weak D call TRBD1 (5 bases). Germline CDR1 reads LGHNA; CDR2 reads YSLEER. V lost 3 bases, J lost 0 bases, and 15 bases lay in between. The CDR3 spans 17 residues. The CDR3 sequence: CASSQGDGFFSGNTIYF. The CDR3 DNA is TGCGCCAGCAGCCAGGGGGACGGCTTCTTCTCTGGAAACACCATATATTTT.

V gene TRBV28 combines with J gene TRBJ1-5; D unclear. V was pared by 3 bases and J by 4 bases, with 1 base between. CDR1 and CDR2 from the germline V gene are MDHEN and SYDVKM. This CDR3 contains 11 residues. The CDR3 sequence: CASSFNQPQHF. In DNA form, the CDR3 reads TGTGCCAGCAGTTTTAATCAGCCCCAGCATTTT. The full variable domain, with the rest looked up from reference TRBV28 and TRBJ1-5, is DVKVTQSSRYLVKRTGEKVFLECVQDMDHENMFWYRQDPGLGLRLIYFSYDVKMKEKGDIPEGYSVSREKKERFSLILESASTNQTSMYLCASSFNQPQHFGDGTRLSIL.

The rearrangement links TRBV7-9 to TRBJ2-7; D is ambiguous. From germline, CDR1 is SEHNR and CDR2 FQNEAQ (reference sequence). Trimming removed 5 bases at V and 7 bases at J, with 9 bases between. CDR3 length: 11 amino acids. The CDR3 coding sequence is TGTGCCAGCAGCCCCGGATCGGAGCAGTACTTC. It encodes CASSPGSEQYF.

The gene calls are TRBV12-5 and TRBJ1-1, with 7 nucleotides matching TRBD1. The CDR3 contains 16 residues. V lost 7 bases, J lost 1 base, and 12 bases stayed unmatched. CDR1 is LGHNT and CDR2 is FRNRAP in the germline V gene. The CDR3 loop is CASVLSLTGPNTEAFF. CDR3 nucleotide sequence: TGTGCTAGTGTTCTCTCTCTGACAGGGCCGAACACTGAAGCTTTCTTT.

The V and J genes are TRBV6-1 and TRBJ2-7, with D perhaps matching TRBD2 (6 bases). Germline V gene data show CDR1 as MNHNS and CDR2 as SASEGT. The V end lost 3 bases, the J end lost 4 bases, and 16 bases lay between the germline ends. This CDR3 has 15 amino acids. The CDR3 DNA reads as TGTGCCAGCAGTGACGTGGAGGGACGGAAATACGAGCAGTACTTC. Amino acids: CASSDVEGRKYEQYF.

This chain joins TRBV4-1 and TRBJ1-1; no clear D gene. V lost 0 bases and J lost 11, with 13 bases in between. CDR3 length: 13 residues. CDR1 MGHRA and CDR2 YSYEKL come from the germline V gene. The DNA for the CDR3 is TGCGCCAGCAGCCAAGAAGCCCCTGACCGTGCTTTCTTT. This sequence encodes CASSQEAPDRAFF.

The chain carries TRBV5-4 and TRBJ1-3; possibly TRBD1 for D (6 bases). The length of the CDR3 is 13 residues. The ends were cut back, 0 bases at V and 6 bases at J, with 7 bases in the middle. The V gene's germline CDR1 is SGHNT and CDR2 YYREEE (reference sequence). The CDR3 sequence: CASSLDRENTIYF. As DNA, the CDR3 is TGTGCCAGCAGCTTGGACAGGGAAAACACCATATATTTT.

The rearrangement links TRBV13 to TRBJ2-3, with unresolved D. The CDR3 sequence is 13 residues long. Germline V gene lookup returns CDR1 PRHDT and CDR2 FYEKMQ (reference sequence). V lost 5 bases to trimming and J lost 4 bases, with 10 bases between them. Written as DNA, the CDR3 is TGTGCCAGCAGCGGCTCGGTGGCAGATACGCAGTATTTT. It is translated as CASSGSVADTQYF.

The chain uses TRBV9 and TRBJ1-3, with D perhaps TRBD1 (6 bases). V lost 4 bases, J lost 0 bases, and 17 bases lay in between. The CDR3 covers 17 residues. CDR1 and CDR2 (germline): SGDLS, YYNGEE. CDR3 nucleotide sequence: TGTGCCAGCAGCATCGACCCAGGGGATGTCTCTGGAAACACCATATATTTT. Its translation: CASSIDPGDVSGNTIYF.

The chain uses TRBV11-2 and TRBJ2-1; 8 nucleotides align to TRBD2. The CDR3 loop spans 15 amino acids. Germline V lookup: CDR1 SGHAT, CDR2 FQNNGV. V lost 2 bases, J lost 3 bases, and 3 bases stayed unmatched. The DNA for the CDR3 is TGTGCCAGCAGCTTACTGGCGGGGGGCTACAATGAGCAGTTCTTC. Translating gives CASSLLAGGYNEQFF.

The chain carries TRBV11-3 and TRBJ2-2; D tentatively reads TRBD1 or TRBD2 (5 bases each). Trimming cost V 4 bases and J 3 bases, with 12 bases left between them. The CDR3 spans 15 residues. Per germline, CDR1 SGHNT and CDR2 YENEEA. CDR3 sequence: CASSSSRGHTGELFF. The CDR3 DNA reads TGTGCCAGCAGCTCCAGCCGGGGCCACACCGGGGAGCTGTTTTTT.

The chain employs TRBV4-3 and TRBJ2-2, with 15 bases that match TRBD2. CDR1 LGHNA and CDR2 YSLEER come from the germline V gene. The CDR3 is made up of 16 amino acids. The ends lost 4 bases at V and 6 bases at J; junction bases unmatched: 3. CDR3 nucleotides: TGCGCCAGCAGCCCAAGGACTAGCGGGGGGGCCGGGGAGCTGTTTTTT. Residues: CASSPRTSGGAGELFF.

The chain recombines TRBV30 with TRBJ2-7; TRBD1 matches at 8 bases. CDR3 size: 15 residues. J lost 1 base, V lost 5 bases, and 10 bases had no gene match. Looked up from germline, CDR1 is GTSNPN and CDR2 is SVGIG (reference sequence). CDR3 loop: CAWSSETGASYEQYF. Here the CDR3 DNA reads TGTGCCTGGTCGTCCGAGACAGGGGCGTCCTACGAGCAGTACTTC. Together with reference TRBV30 and TRBJ2-7, the CDR3 gives the full variable domain: SQTIHQWPATLVQPVGSPLSLECTVEGTSNPNLYWYRQAAGRGLQLLFYSVGIGQISSEVPQNLSASRPQDRQFILSSKKLLLSDSGFYLCAWSSETGASYEQYFGPGTRLTVT.

The sample holds one count of this clone. The chain is built from TRBV11-2 and TRBJ2-7; TRBD2 is a possible D gene (6 bases). The CDR3 covers 15 residues. Per germline, CDR1 SGHAT and CDR2 FQNNGV. With 1 base removed from V and 2 bases from J, the gap between germline ends came to 12 bases. CDR3 nucleotide sequence: TGTGCCAGCAGCTTAGGTGGGACTCAGCCCTACGAGCAGTACTTC. It codes for CASSLGGTQPYEQYF.

This clone is large. This sample also contains other DNA sequences that code for the same CDR3. The chain links TRBV5-5 to TRBJ2-1; 7 positions match TRBD2. The CDR3 sequence is 12 residues long. Germline V CDR1 and CDR2: SGHKS, YYEKEE (reference sequence). J was trimmed by 7 bases and V by 4 bases; bases with no gene match: 2. The DNA of the CDR3 is TGTGCCAGCAGCCCGGGGGGTAATGAGCAGTTCTTC. Translation gives CASSPGGNEQFF.

The gene calls are TRBV23-1 and TRBJ1-2; D unclear. TRBV23-1 is known as an ORF, though its function is uncertain. CDR3 size: 14 residues. Deletions cut 2 bases from V and 4 bases from J, with 11 bases between. The CDR3 DNA reads as TGCGCCAGCAGTCAAAAGACACTTAGCTATGGCTACACCTTC. It translates to CASSQKTLSYGYTF.

This clone occurred a few times. The chain links TRBV13 to TRBJ2-7; the D gene is possibly TRBD2 (6 bases). The CDR3 totals 13 residues. Germline V CDR1 and CDR2: PRHDT, FYEKMQ (reference sequence). V was trimmed by 5 bases and J by 5 bases, leaving 13 bases between them. CDR3: CASSTGDRDEQYF. CDR3 bases: TGTGCCAGCAGCACGGGGGACCGGGACGAGCAGTACTTC.

CDR3 amino acids: CASSLTVSYEQYF. The CDR3 DNA sequence: TGCGCCAGCAGCTTGACAGTCTCCTACGAGCAGTACTTC. V and J are TRBV4-1 and TRBJ2-7; TRBD1 is a possible D gene (5 bases). The CDR3 extends over 13 amino acids. Germline loops: CDR1 MGHRA, CDR2 YSYEKL. V dropped 5 bases and J dropped 0 bases, with 8 bases sitting between them.

CDR3 sequence reads: CASSESGREQYF. The CDR3 nucleotides read TGTGCCAGCAGTGAGTCGGGGCGCGAGCAGTACTTC. This chain joins TRBV6-1 and TRBJ2-7; D might be TRBD1 or TRBD2, each matching 5 bases. V was trimmed by 3 bases and J by 6 bases, leaving 9 bases between them. Per the germline V gene, CDR1 is MNHNS and CDR2 is SASEGT. CDR3 length: 12 amino acids.

The chain carries TRBV4-1 and TRBJ2-1, with D perhaps TRBD2 (5 bases). V was pared by 1 base and J by 9 bases, with 19 bases between. The germline gives CDR1 MGHRA, CDR2 YSYEKL. There are 16 residues in the CDR3. The CDR3 loop is CASSQAEDSLLGEQFF. The CDR3 DNA follows: TGCGCCAGCAGCCAAGCGGAGGACTCGCTGCTGGGTGAGCAGTTCTTC.

A few counts support this clone. This chain connects TRBV6-6 to TRBJ2-7, with D maybe TRBD2 (6 bases). This CDR3 contains 13 residues. The V end was cut by 5 bases, the J end by 6 bases, with 14 bases between. Germline CDR1 MNHNY, CDR2 SVGAGI (reference sequence). The CDR3 loop is CASSPQGGVEQYF. The CDR3 DNA follows: TGTGCCAGCAGTCCGCAGGGAGGAGTCGAGCAGTACTTC.

The gene calls are TRBV11-2 and TRBJ2-1; 12 bases are shared with TRBD2. This CDR3 spans 16 amino acids. The V gene's germline CDR1 is SGHAT and CDR2 FQNNGV. The V segment lost 4 bases and the J segment 7 bases; nucleotides outside the gene matches: 8. The CDR3 loop is CASSSRALAGGNEQFF. The CDR3 DNA sequence: TGTGCCAGCAGCTCCCGCGCGCTAGCGGGGGGGAATGAGCAGTTCTTC.

In its sample, this clone was seen a few times. Here the CDR3 DNA reads TGCAGCGTTCGGGTCGGAGGGGGCACTGAAGCTTTCTTT. Residues: CSVRVGGGTEAFF. The chain recombines TRBV29-1 with TRBJ1-1; the D gene is possibly TRBD1 (6 bases). There are 13 residues in the CDR3. V was pared by 5 bases and J by 4 bases, with 14 bases between. Germline assignment: CDR1 SQVTM and CDR2 ANQGSEA.